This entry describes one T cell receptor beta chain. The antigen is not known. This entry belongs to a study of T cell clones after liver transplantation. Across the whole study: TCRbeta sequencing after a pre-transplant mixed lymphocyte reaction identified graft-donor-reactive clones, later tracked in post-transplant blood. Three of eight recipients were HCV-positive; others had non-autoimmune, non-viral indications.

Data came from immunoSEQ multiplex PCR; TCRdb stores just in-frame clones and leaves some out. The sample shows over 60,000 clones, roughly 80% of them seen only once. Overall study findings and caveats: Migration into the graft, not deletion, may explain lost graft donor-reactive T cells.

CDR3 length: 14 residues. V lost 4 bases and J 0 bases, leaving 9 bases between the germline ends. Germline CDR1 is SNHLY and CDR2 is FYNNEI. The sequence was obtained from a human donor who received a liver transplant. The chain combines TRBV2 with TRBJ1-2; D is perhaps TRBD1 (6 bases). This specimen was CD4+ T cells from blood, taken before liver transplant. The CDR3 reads CASSGGHPNYGYTF. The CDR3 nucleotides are TGTGCCAGCAGTGGGGGACACCCTAACTATGGCTACACCTTC.